The T cell receptor (beta chain) under discussion was sequenced for a study of T cell repertoires in cytomegalovirus infection. Study information: From public TCR beta signatures came an indication of both CMV infection and matching HLA type.

Study findings and constraints: Summed public TCR beta family frequency identified CMV carriers bearing the relevant HLA. Predominance within the ex vivo response was attributable to HLA-C-restricted CMV-specific TCR beta clonotypes.

CDR1 is DFQATT, CDR2 SNEGSKA, per germline (reference sequence). This CDR3 has 14 amino acids. A few counts support this clonotype. The antigen remains unidentified. TCRdb re-called the reads with MiXCR, one entry per CDR3 protein. The sample consists of roughly 500,000 distinct CDR3 sequences, 11% of them appearing once. V is TRBV20-1 and J is TRBJ2-3, with D possibly matching TRBD2 (5 bases). The material sequenced was PBMCs. The sequence was collected from a human donor in good health (CMV status not recorded). Some clones in this sample may be carry-over from other donors' samples. The chain's CDR3 is CSLGLETSTDTQYF. The CDR3 DNA follows: TGCAGCCTAGGACTGGAGACTAGCACAGATACGCAGTATTTT.